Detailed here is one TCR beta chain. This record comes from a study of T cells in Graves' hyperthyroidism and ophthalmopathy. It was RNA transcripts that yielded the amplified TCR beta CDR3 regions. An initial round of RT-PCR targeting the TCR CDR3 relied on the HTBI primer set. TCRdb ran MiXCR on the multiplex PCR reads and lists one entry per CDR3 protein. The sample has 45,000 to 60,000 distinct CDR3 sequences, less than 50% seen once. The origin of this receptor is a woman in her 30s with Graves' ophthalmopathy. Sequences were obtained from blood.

The CDR3 DNA sequence: TGCAGCATGGCGGGGGATTTCTTT. This codes for CSMAGDFF. The gene calls are TRBV20-1 and TRBJ1-1; D is perhaps TRBD1 (5 bases). The CDR3 contains 8 residues. Per germline, CDR1 DFQATT and CDR2 SNEGSKA (reference sequence).